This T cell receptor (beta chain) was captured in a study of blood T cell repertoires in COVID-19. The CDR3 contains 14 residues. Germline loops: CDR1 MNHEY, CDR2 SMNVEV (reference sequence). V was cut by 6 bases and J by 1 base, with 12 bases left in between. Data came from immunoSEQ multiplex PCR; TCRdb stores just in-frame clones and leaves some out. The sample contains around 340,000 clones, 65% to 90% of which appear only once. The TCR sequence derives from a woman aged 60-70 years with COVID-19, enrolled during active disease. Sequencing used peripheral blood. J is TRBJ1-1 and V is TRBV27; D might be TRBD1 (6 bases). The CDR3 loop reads CASSRRGANTEAFF. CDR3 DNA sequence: TGTGCCAGCAGCCGTCGGGGGGCGAACACTGAAGCTTTCTTT.